This TCR beta chain comes out of a study of beta chain features in type 1 diabetes (dated by TCRdb to the late 2010s). The study in broad terms: Patients and healthy donors did not differ in mean age, gender distribution, total cell number or subset yield. The study compared TCRB repertoires of sorted circulating CD4+ T cell subsets between recently diagnosed type 1 diabetes patients and matched healthy donors. Regulatory and stem cell-like memory subsets were isolated from only 8 patients and roughly 8 healthy donors, whereas naive and central memory subsets came from all 30 or so donors. Across all samples, approximately 100 million sorted cells were examined, and cell number per subset correlated strongly with RNA yield. The paper's findings and limits, for the study overall: Only small numbers of individuals were included in the HLA sub-analyses, which left unresolved whether HLA type had any influence on TCRB rearrangement. Naive, central memory and regulatory TCRB repertoires appeared more similar among patients than among healthy donors. Because cDNA was sequenced instead of genomic DNA, activated cells with high expression could be over-represented, although the groups did not differ in activation or CD3 levels. In all four CD4+ subsets, TCRB CDR3 length was moderately but significantly shorter in type 1 diabetes patients. At VDJ recombination sites, type 1 diabetes patients had fewer insertions and more deleted nucleotides, which implies abnormalities in thymic rearrangement. PCR might favor shorter templates, but patient and control samples were amplified and corrected together, so any skew would affect both groups equally.

The entire amount of isolated RNA was reverse transcribed using the High Capacity cDNA Reverse Transcription Kit, so the sequenced TCRB transcripts were expressed ones. Deep immunoSEQ sequencing was performed on naive, central memory and regulatory T cell samples, with an average of around 3.4 million total reads per sample. Sorted cells were lysed in RLT buffer and RNA was extracted with DNase-treated RNeasy Micro or Mini kits, depending on cell number. To prevent cross-contamination, every cell subset was processed on its own, while patient and healthy donor samples were processed together. TCRB sequences were amplified from cDNA with the immunoSEQ multiplex PCR, producing 87-bp fragments spanning the CDR3 region. The amplicons were sequenced using the Illumina HiSeq platform. The study's own analysis went as follows. PCR bias was corrected computationally using synthetic template baselines, and reads within Hamming distance 2 were collapsed, with unmergeable singletons discarded. By aligning reads against IMGT, V, D and J genes, CDR3 length, and insertions or deletions at six rearrangement sites were assigned. Clonotype counts were normalized to sorted cell number within each subset before computing true diversity and Gini coefficients with the tcR R package. Repertoire sharing was quantified using the overlap coefficient calculated on TCRB nucleotide sequences. As a proxy for the pre-selection repertoire, out-of-frame TCRB sequences from naive cells were analyzed. Sourced from immuneACCESS, this table was stored by TCRdb with only in-frame sequences that have V and J called. A share of the clones is absent; for the studies checked, an unresolved V gene accounts for under half, and the remainder has no known explanation. From that table come the V and J calls and clone size; the DNA was used to work out D and trimming. The sample profile shows about 360,000 clones; approximately 12% of them were found once. 0.017% of the sample is in the top ten clones.

This clone has a handful of counts. What this receptor recognizes is not known. Qualities for individual bases were not recorded, and no much larger clone is one base off. The junction shows trimming of 5 bases on V and 4 bases on J, plus 17 bases between the germline ends. The CDR3 starts with the cysteine, ends with the phenylalanine, and has 14 residues. Of all the DNA, just the CDR3 is kept, 42 bases in frame from base 1. CDR1 and CDR2 are read off the germline V gene (reference sequence) as GTSNPN and SVGIG. From each donor, a single peripheral blood sample of 100 to 150 mL on average was drawn into heparinised tubes. A BD FACSAria II and a panel including CD45RO, CCR7, CD25, CD127, CD95 and CD27 were used to sort naive, central memory, regulatory and stem cell-like memory CD4+ T cells. All sorted populations exceeded 98% purity. PBMCs were separated immediately by Lymphoprep density gradient centrifugation and were stained directly, without being cultured. So that batch effects would be minimized, each experiment stained and sorted samples in pairs, pairing one healthy donor with one patient.

Material: naive CD4+ T cells from blood. In light of the paper, this sample's cell subset or site label describes: true naive CD4+ T cells. This sequence was found in a man aged 18 to 30 in good health. The sequence is built from TRBV30 and TRBJ1-2; the best D guess is TRBD1, with 6 bases matching. The nucleotide sequence reads TGTGCCTGGTCCGGGACACCAAGCATCTATGGCTACACCTTC. This gives the protein CAWSGTPSIYGYTF.